This T cell receptor (beta chain) derives from a study of neoadjuvant anti-PD-1 for oral cavity cancer. Across the study: Before surgery, most patients got three to four biweekly 3 mg/kg nivolumab doses.

Time point: after neoadjuvant nivolumab, at surgical resection. Germline CDR1 is LGHNA and CDR2 is YNFKEQ. V was trimmed by 0 bases and J by 7 bases, leaving 13 bases between them. CDR3 size: 15 residues. A word on this clone: Its target is not known.

Two replicates per tumor sample, mostly from approximately 4.6 ug of genomic DNA. Sequenced by immunoSEQ multiplex PCR; TCRdb stores in-frame clones only, minus some. This table has tens of thousands of clones, 30% to 40% appearing once. Study findings and constraints: Higher pretreatment Treg/Th17 ratios tracked higher pretreatment blood clonality.

This clonotype was obtained from a person aged 40 to 85 with oral cavity squamous cell carcinoma. The chain combines TRBV4-2 with TRBJ2-4; D is ambiguous. The source was tumor tissue, collected after nivolumab (anti-PD-1) treatment. CDR3 region: CASSQDFLVRNIQYF. The CDR3 DNA is TGTGCCAGCAGCCAAGATTTCCTAGTTCGGAACATTCAGTACTTC.